This T cell receptor beta chain was recorded in a study of CD8+CD57+ T cells in acquired aplastic anemia. According to the study, genomic DNA was the template for TCR beta VDJ and CDR3 profiling. Each CDR3 protein is one row after TCRdb ran MiXCR on the reads. The sample has 150,000 to 200,000 distinct CDR3 sequences; less than 60% are singletons. For sequencing, patients were chosen who had shown expansion of CD8+CD57+ cells by flow cytometry. The CDR3 runs to 14 residues. CDR1 is SNHLY and CDR2 is FYNNEI in the germline V gene. Remarks on this clonotype: The germline gene is not matched at one end of the junction; a read error may be the cause.

The clonotype originates from a human donor with aplastic anemia. Sample: sorted CD4+, CD8+, or CD8+CD57+ T cells (not recorded which) from PBMCs. The V and J genes are TRBV2 and TRBJ2-7, with 12 bases identical to TRBD2. The CDR3 sequence: CAGSETSGSGEQYF. The CDR3 region has the DNA TGTGCCGGCAGTGAGACTAGCGGGAGTGGTGAGCAGTACTTC.